A single count supports the clone carrying this TCR beta chain. Its specificity is not known. The CDR3 has 14 residues. V was shortened by 6 bases and J by 3 bases, with 12 bases between the two germline ends. CDR1 is SNHLY and CDR2 is FYNNEI in the germline V gene. This entry is derived from a study of cytotoxic CD8 clonotypes in ibrutinib-treated CLL. At the level of the study: Once patients had received a median approximately eleven months of treatment, range 6 to 36, response samples were obtained. Overall study findings and caveats: Clonality rose at ibrutinib response and fell back toward baseline at progression. Clonality (at baseline) was higher than in age-matched healthy donors and tracked circulating CD8+ T-cell counts.

The method was immunoSEQ multiplex PCR; TCRdb's version includes in-frame clones alone and lacks a portion of them. The data show 150,000 or so clones, 65% to 85% seen once. Library input was about 1.8 micrograms of DNA from cryopreserved PBMCs. J is TRBJ1-5 and V is TRBV2; D remains unclear. The input for sequencing was PBMCs, taken after 36 months of ibrutinib treatment. The receptor comes from a human donor with chronic lymphocytic leukemia. The CDR3 DNA is TGTGCCAGCAGCCAAGCGATAGCCAATCAGCCCCAGCATTTT. It encodes CASSQAIANQPQHF.